This TCR beta chain emerged from a study of preoperative IRX-2 immunotherapy in early breast cancer (dated 2019 in TCRdb). The treatment or condition label, read with the paper, signifies: preoperative locoregional IRX-2 cytokine immunotherapy. The samples were obtained from a phase Ib study that tested preoperative, locoregional IRX-2 cytokine immunotherapy meant to prime immune responses. Donors were patients with early-stage breast cancer who received IRX-2 before surgery. From V the trimming removes 6 bases and from J it removes 7 bases, while the gene matches leave 6 bases of the junction unaccounted for. CDR1 and CDR2 were assigned from the germline V gene as MNHGY and SAAAGT. The CDR3 contains 13 residues, cysteine and phenylalanine counted. Just the 39-base CDR3 DNA is kept, in frame starting at base 1. In regard to this clone: The antigen it binds to is not known. The sample holds no much larger clone one base away, and base qualities are not on file.

Library creation used the immunoSEQ multiplex PCR assay. TCRdb provides this immuneACCESS table in a form limited to in-frame rearrangements. Some clones are lacking; in checked studies, under half of them reflect an unresolved V gene, and why the rest are absent is not known. The sample has roughly 34,000 clones on record, nearly 90% of them singletons. 1.6% of the sample is taken by the ten largest. The sample in question was tumor tissue, obtained after IRX-2 immunotherapy. This clonotype was obtained from a human donor with breast cancer. The rearrangement combines TRBV6-8 with TRBJ1-2, and 9 bases in between align with TRBD1. In nucleotides, the sequence is TGTGCCAGCAGCCCACAGGGGGCGGGTGGCTACACCTTC. Its translation reads: CASSPQGAGGYTF.